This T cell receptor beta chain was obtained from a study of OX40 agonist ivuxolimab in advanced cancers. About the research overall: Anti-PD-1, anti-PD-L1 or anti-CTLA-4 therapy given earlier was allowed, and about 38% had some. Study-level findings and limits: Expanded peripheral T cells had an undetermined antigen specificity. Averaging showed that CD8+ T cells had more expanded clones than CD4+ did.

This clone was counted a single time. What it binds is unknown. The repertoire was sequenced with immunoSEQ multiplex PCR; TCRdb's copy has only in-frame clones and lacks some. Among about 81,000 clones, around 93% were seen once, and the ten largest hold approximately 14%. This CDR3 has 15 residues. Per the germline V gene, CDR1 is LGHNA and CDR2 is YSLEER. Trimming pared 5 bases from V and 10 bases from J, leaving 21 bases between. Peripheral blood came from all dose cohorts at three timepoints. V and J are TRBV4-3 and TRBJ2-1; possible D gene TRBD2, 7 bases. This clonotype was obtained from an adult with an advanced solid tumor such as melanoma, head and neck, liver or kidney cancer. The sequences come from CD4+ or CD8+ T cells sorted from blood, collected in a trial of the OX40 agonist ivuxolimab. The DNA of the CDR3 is TGCGCCAGCAGCGGGGGGCTAGCGGCCGGCATGGAGCAGTTCTTC. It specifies CASSGGLAAGMEQFF.